This T cell receptor beta chain appears in the sequencing data of a study of neoadjuvant anti-PD-1 for oral cavity cancer. Blood libraries mostly used approximately 480 ng genomic DNA, six replicates each. Sequencing used immunoSEQ multiplex PCR; TCRdb keeps in-frame clones, though not all of them. Of fewer than 70,000 clones listed, 65% to 80% were seen once; the top ten hold around 2.6%. The length of the CDR3 is 11 residues. CDR1 is DFQATT and CDR2 is SNEGSKA in the germline V gene (reference sequence). The V gene lost 1 base and the J gene lost 7 bases, with 8 bases spanning the gap. On this clone: This sample includes further DNA sequences coding for the same CDR3.

The source is a person aged 40 to 85 with oral cavity squamous cell carcinoma. The V and J genes are TRBV20-1 and TRBJ2-7; D is unclear. The sample here was PBMCs, taken before nivolumab (anti-PD-1) treatment. The CDR3 DNA is TGCAGTGCTAGAGGGGGAACAGAGCAGTACTTC. Its protein product is CSARGGTEQYF.